This is a list of T cell receptor beta chains from one sample in a study of vaccination effects on CD4 cells after COVID-19. Their antigen targets remain unknown. Profiling relied on immunoSEQ multiplex PCR, and the TCRdb table lists in-frame clones only, not all of them. The table includes some 40,000 clones, around 70% detected once. The starting material was CD4+ T cells from PBMCs cultured with HCoV-NL63 spike peptides, obtained before COVID-19 vaccination. The origin of the receptors is a human donor who had a prior SARS-CoV-2 infection. Each CDR3 is given with its conserved first and last residue. D genes are given only for firm matches. Size values are once, few and many counts, or a class for expanded clones, and some rows have none.

abundance,d_gene,len,v_gene,j_gene,CDR3aa,CDR3nt
.,TRBD2,16,TRBV5-1,TRBJ2-1,CASSLVFGRDYNEQFF,TGCGCCAGCAGCTTGGTATTCGGGAGGGATTACAATGAGCAGTTCTTC
.,TRBD2,15,TRBV2,TRBJ2-7,CASSHGGGFNYEQYF,TGTGCCAGCAGCCACGGGGGGGGGTTCAACTACGAGCAGTACTTC
once,.,13,TRBV12-3/TRBV12-4,TRBJ2-3,CASSLTSADTQYF,TGTGCCAGCAGTTTGACCTCCGCAGATACGCAGTATTTT
.,.,13,TRBV11-3,TRBJ1-1,CASGQGGYTEAFF,TGTGCCAGTGGTCAGGGCGGCTACACTGAAGCTTTCTTT
.,.,12,TRBV12-3/TRBV12-4,TRBJ2-5,CASRLAGETQYF,TGTGCCAGCAGACTCGCTGGGGAGACCCAGTACTTC
.,TRBD1,17,TRBV5-5,TRBJ1-2,CASSSFLTPGQGGGYTF,TGTGCCAGCAGCTCCTTCTTAACACCGGGACAGGGAGGTGGCTACACCTTC
.,TRBD1,14,TRBV7-9,TRBJ1-2,CASSPGTGGMSYTF,TGTGCCAGCAGCCCTGGGACAGGGGGCATGAGCTACACCTTC
.,.,18,TRBV2,TRBJ1-6,CASSGGSGTMNGGSPLHF,TGTGCCAGCAGTGGAGGGTCTGGGACGATGAACGGGGGTTCACCCCTCCACTTT
.,.,14,TRBV18,TRBJ2-7,CASSESLMDYEQYF,TGTGCCAGCTCAGAGAGCCTGATGGACTACGAGCAGTACTTC
few,.,12,TRBV2,TRBJ2-7,CASSADGSEQYF,TGTGCCAGCAGTGCGGACGGGTCTGAGCAGTACTTC
.,.,16,TRBV6-1,TRBJ2-3,CASSERPLTFTDTQYF,TGTGCCAGCAGTGAGCGGCCCTTAACTTTCACAGATACGCAGTATTTT
.,.,16,TRBV2,TRBJ2-2,CASSESGTRNTGELFF,TGTGCCAGCAGTGAATCCGGGACCCGGAACACCGGGGAGCTGTTTTTT
.,.,13,TRBV12-3/TRBV12-4,TRBJ2-5,CASSGLTRETQYF,TGTGCCAGCAGTGGCCTCACCCGAGAGACCCAGTACTTC
.,TRBD1,19,TRBV24-1,TRBJ1-3,CATSDQNPTGAACGNTIYF,TGTGCCACCAGTGATCAAAACCCTACAGGGGCCGCCTGTGGAAACACCATATATTTT
.,.,17,TRBV5-6,TRBJ1-2,CASSLLRNRVTNYGYTF,TGTGCCAGCAGCTTGCTCCGGAACAGGGTGACAAACTATGGCTACACCTTC
once,.,15,TRBV13,TRBJ2-1,CASSFAQGFGNEQFF,TGTGCCAGCAGCTTCGCCCAGGGGTTTGGGAATGAGCAGTTCTTC
.,.,15,TRBV7-9,TRBJ1-4,CASSFNSFGEEKLFF,TGTGCCAGCAGCTTCAACAGCTTTGGGGAGGAAAAACTGTTTTTT
once,.,15,TRBV6-5,TRBJ2-3,CASSYSGTSTDTQYF,TGTGCCAGCAGTTACTCCGGGACCAGCACAGATACGCAGTATTTT
.,.,15,TRBV27,TRBJ2-1,CASRAFGVSHLEQFF,TGTGCCAGCAGGGCGTTTGGTGTTTCTCATCTTGAGCAGTTCTTC
once,TRBD1,16,TRBV19,TRBJ1-2,CASSIDASQGGYGYTF,TGTGCCAGTAGTATAGATGCGTCGCAGGGGGGCTATGGCTACACCTTC
.,.,15,TRBV18,TRBJ2-5,CASSPFSGGKETQYF,TGTGCCAGCTCACCATTCTCCGGCGGGAAAGAGACCCAGTACTTC
medium-sized,TRBD2,15,TRBV7-3,TRBJ2-3,CASSKDLAGGGTQYF,TGTGCCAGCAGCAAGGACCTAGCGGGCGGGGGTACGCAGTATTTT
.,.,15,TRBV29-1,TRBJ1-1,CSVSGVVGSRTEAFF,TGCAGCGTCTCAGGGGTTGTAGGGTCCCGCACTGAAGCTTTCTTT
.,TRBD2,11,TRBV20-1,TRBJ2-4,CSAGLAHIQYF,TGCAGTGCTGGACTAGCGCACATTCAGTACTTC
.,TRBD1,18,TRBV18,TRBJ2-7,CASSPGTGEEFGAYEQYF,TGTGCCAGCTCACCCGGGACAGGGGAGGAGTTTGGGGCTTACGAGCAGTACTTC
.,.,13,TRBV5-5,TRBJ2-7,CASSLAQPYEQYF,TGTGCCAGCAGCTTGGCCCAACCGTACGAGCAGTACTTC